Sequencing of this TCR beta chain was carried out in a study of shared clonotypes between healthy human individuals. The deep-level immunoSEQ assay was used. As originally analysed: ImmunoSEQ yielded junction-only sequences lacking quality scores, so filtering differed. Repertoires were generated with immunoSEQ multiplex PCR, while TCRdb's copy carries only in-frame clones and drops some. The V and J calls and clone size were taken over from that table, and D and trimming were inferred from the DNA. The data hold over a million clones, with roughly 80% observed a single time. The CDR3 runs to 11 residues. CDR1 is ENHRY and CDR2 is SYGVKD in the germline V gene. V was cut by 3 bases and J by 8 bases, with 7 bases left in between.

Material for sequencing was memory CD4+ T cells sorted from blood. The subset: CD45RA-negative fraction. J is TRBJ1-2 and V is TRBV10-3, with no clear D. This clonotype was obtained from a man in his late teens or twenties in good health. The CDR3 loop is CAISEREGYTF. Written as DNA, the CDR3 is TGTGCCATCAGTGAAAGAGAAGGCTACACCTTC.